The source of this T cell receptor (beta chain) is a study of OX40 agonist ivuxolimab in advanced cancers. For the study at large: With a range of roughly 20 to 80, age averaged about 58 years, and 65% to 85% were male. Of the participants, 35% to 50% had some prior anti-PD-1, anti-PD-L1 or anti-CTLA-4 therapy, which was allowed. Regarding the study as a whole: Low normalized T-cell clonal expansion was additionally recorded for some nonresponders.

Assay: immunoSEQ multiplex PCR; the TCRdb copy retains only in-frame clones and omits some. The table shows some 130,000 clones, with about 93% occurring only once. Remarks on this clone: The antigen remains unidentified.

The ends lost 4 bases at V and 5 bases at J; junction bases unmatched: 9. This CDR3 contains 15 residues. Germline CDR1 reads SGHRS; CDR2 reads YFSETQ. The sequence was obtained from an adult with an advanced solid tumor such as melanoma, head and neck, liver or kidney cancer. The input for sequencing was CD4+ or CD8+ T cells sorted from blood, taken in a trial of the OX40 agonist ivuxolimab. The V gene is TRBV5-1, the J gene TRBJ2-5; 9 bases agree with TRBD2. The CDR3 here is CASSPLAGSTETQYF. The CDR3 DNA sequence: TGCGCCAGCAGCCCTCTAGCGGGGAGCACGGAGACCCAGTACTTC. Full variable domain (missing parts from reference TRBV5-1 and TRBJ2-5): KAGVTQTPRYLIKTRGQQVTLSCSPISGHRSVSWYQQTPGQGLQFLFEYFSETQRNKGNFPGRFSGRQFSNSRSEMNVSTLELGDSALYLCASSPLAGSTETQYFGPGTRLLVL.